This is a list of T cell receptor beta chains from one sample in a study of blood T cell repertoires in COVID-19. Measured with immunoSEQ multiplex PCR; TCRdb has only the in-frame clones, and not every one. The profile shows fewer than 300,000 clones, roughly 85% of them singletons. Source material: PBMCs or T cells enriched from blood (not recorded which). These receptors were collected from a man aged 35 to 55 who had been exposed to COVID-19. Each CDR3 is given with its conserved first and last residue. D genes are given only for firm matches. Clone size, where shown, is once, few, many, or a class for clones that have expanded.

v_gene: TRBV5-1
j_gene: TRBJ2-1
abundance: -
d_gene: TRBD2
CDR3aa: CASSLTSGINNEQFF
CDR3nt: TGCGCCAGCAGCTTGACTAGCGGGATCAACAATGAGCAGTTCTTC

v_gene: TRBV10-3
j_gene: TRBJ2-2
abundance: -
d_gene: TRBD2
CDR3aa: CAIRPGVAGGETGELFF
CDR3nt: TGTGCCATCAGACCAGGCGTAGCGGGAGGAGAAACCGGGGAGCTGTTTTTT

v_gene: TRBV15
j_gene: TRBJ1-1
abundance: -
d_gene: -
CDR3aa: CATSSYEGGDTEAFF
CDR3nt: TGTGCCACCAGCTCGTATGAGGGAGGGGACACTGAAGCTTTCTTT

v_gene: TRBV13
j_gene: TRBJ2-7
abundance: few
d_gene: -
CDR3aa: CASSLAVGSTYEQYF
CDR3nt: TGTGCCAGCAGCTTAGCCGTGGGGAGCACCTACGAGCAGTACTTC

v_gene: TRBV29-1
j_gene: TRBJ2-1
abundance: few
d_gene: -
CDR3aa: CSVVAGTVDEQFF
CDR3nt: TGCAGCGTTGTAGCAGGGACTGTGGATGAGCAGTTCTTC

v_gene: TRBV5-1
j_gene: TRBJ2-5
abundance: -
d_gene: -
CDR3aa: CASSDTETQYF
CDR3nt: TGCGCCAGCAGCGACACGGAGACCCAGTACTTC

v_gene: TRBV2
j_gene: TRBJ1-1
abundance: -
d_gene: TRBD1
CDR3aa: CASRRGQRNTEAFF
CDR3nt: TGTGCCAGCAGACGGGGACAGCGGAACACTGAAGCTTTCTTT

v_gene: TRBV9
j_gene: TRBJ2-1
abundance: -
d_gene: -
CDR3aa: CASSITGSYNEQFF
CDR3nt: TGTGCCAGCAGCATAACTGGTTCCTACAATGAGCAGTTCTTC

v_gene: TRBV11-3
j_gene: TRBJ2-3
abundance: -
d_gene: -
CDR3aa: CASSFGLLTDTQYF
CDR3nt: TGTGCCAGCAGCTTCGGTCTCCTCACAGATACGCAGTATTTT

v_gene: TRBV2
j_gene: TRBJ1-1
abundance: once
d_gene: TRBD1
CDR3aa: CATRLGTGAFF
CDR3nt: TGTGCCACCCGTCTGGGGACAGGAGCTTTCTTT

v_gene: TRBV12-3/TRBV12-4
j_gene: TRBJ2-7
abundance: -
d_gene: -
CDR3aa: CASSLSSTYEQYF
CDR3nt: TGTGCCAGCAGTTTAAGTAGTACCTACGAGCAGTACTTC

v_gene: TRBV3-1/TRBV3-2
j_gene: TRBJ1-2
abundance: -
d_gene: TRBD1
CDR3aa: CASRLGQGRGYTF
CDR3nt: TGTGCCAGCAGACTTGGACAGGGACGAGGCTACACCTTC

v_gene: TRBV2
j_gene: TRBJ2-2
abundance: -
d_gene: TRBD2
CDR3aa: CASSEGGRAVDGELFF
CDR3nt: TGTGCCAGCAGTGAAGGCGGGAGGGCCGTGGACGGGGAGCTGTTTTTT

v_gene: TRBV30
j_gene: TRBJ1-3
abundance: few
d_gene: -
CDR3aa: CAWSSGTIYF
CDR3nt: TGTGCCTGGAGTTCGGGCACCATATATTTT

v_gene: TRBV24-1
j_gene: TRBJ2-7
abundance: -
d_gene: -
CDR3aa: CATSDWDWSEQYF
CDR3nt: TGTGCCACCAGTGATTGGGACTGGAGCGAGCAGTACTTC

v_gene: TRBV6-5
j_gene: TRBJ1-1
abundance: -
d_gene: -
CDR3aa: CASSQLTDYTEAFF
CDR3nt: TGTGCCAGTAGCCAACTGACAGACTACACTGAAGCTTTCTTT

v_gene: TRBV5-1
j_gene: TRBJ1-6
abundance: -
d_gene: TRBD1
CDR3aa: CASSPGQGIENSPLHF
CDR3nt: TGCGCCAGCAGTCCCGGACAGGGGATAGAAAATTCACCCCTCCACTTT

v_gene: TRBV18
j_gene: TRBJ1-1
abundance: few
d_gene: -
CDR3aa: CASSPNRPDRNTEAFF
CDR3nt: TGTGCCAGCTCGCCAAACAGACCCGATCGAAACACTGAAGCTTTCTTT

v_gene: TRBV29-1
j_gene: TRBJ2-3
abundance: -
d_gene: -
CDR3aa: CSVEASNTDTQYF
CDR3nt: TGCAGCGTTGAGGCCTCCAACACAGATACGCAGTATTTT

v_gene: TRBV19
j_gene: TRBJ1-2
abundance: -
d_gene: -
CDR3aa: CATSEGLIYGYTF
CDR3nt: TGTGCCACCTCAGAGGGACTGATCTATGGCTACACCTTC

v_gene: TRBV12-5
j_gene: TRBJ1-2
abundance: -
d_gene: -
CDR3aa: CASGLQGWMGYTF
CDR3nt: TGTGCTAGTGGTTTGCAGGGGTGGATGGGCTACACCTTC

v_gene: TRBV19
j_gene: TRBJ1-4
abundance: -
d_gene: -
CDR3aa: CASSMWRDPEKLFF
CDR3nt: TGTGCCAGTAGTATGTGGCGGGACCCTGAAAAACTGTTTTTT

v_gene: TRBV7-9
j_gene: TRBJ2-7
abundance: -
d_gene: -
CDR3aa: CASSQQGITYEQYF
CDR3nt: TGTGCCAGCAGCCAGCAGGGAATTACCTACGAGCAGTACTTC

v_gene: TRBV19
j_gene: TRBJ2-2
abundance: few
d_gene: TRBD1
CDR3aa: CASSPTGGADTGELFF
CDR3nt: TGTGCCAGTAGTCCGACAGGGGGCGCGGACACCGGGGAGCTGTTTTTT

v_gene: TRBV12-3/TRBV12-4
j_gene: TRBJ2-3
abundance: -
d_gene: -
CDR3aa: CASSSHSGDTQYF
CDR3nt: TGTGCCAGCAGTTCCCATTCGGGGGATACGCAGTATTTT

v_gene: TRBV10-3
j_gene: TRBJ1-1
abundance: -
d_gene: -
CDR3aa: CAIRLQGSNTEAFF
CDR3nt: TGTGCCATCAGATTACAGGGCTCGAACACTGAAGCTTTCTTT

v_gene: TRBV11-3
j_gene: TRBJ2-1
abundance: -
d_gene: -
CDR3aa: CASSPTGSYNEQFF
CDR3nt: TGTGCCAGCAGCCCTACGGGCTCCTACAATGAGCAGTTCTTC

v_gene: TRBV30
j_gene: TRBJ1-5
abundance: few
d_gene: TRBD1
CDR3aa: CAWSVRGRGQFQPQHF
CDR3nt: TGTGCCTGGAGTGTACGGGGCAGGGGGCAATTTCAGCCCCAGCATTTT